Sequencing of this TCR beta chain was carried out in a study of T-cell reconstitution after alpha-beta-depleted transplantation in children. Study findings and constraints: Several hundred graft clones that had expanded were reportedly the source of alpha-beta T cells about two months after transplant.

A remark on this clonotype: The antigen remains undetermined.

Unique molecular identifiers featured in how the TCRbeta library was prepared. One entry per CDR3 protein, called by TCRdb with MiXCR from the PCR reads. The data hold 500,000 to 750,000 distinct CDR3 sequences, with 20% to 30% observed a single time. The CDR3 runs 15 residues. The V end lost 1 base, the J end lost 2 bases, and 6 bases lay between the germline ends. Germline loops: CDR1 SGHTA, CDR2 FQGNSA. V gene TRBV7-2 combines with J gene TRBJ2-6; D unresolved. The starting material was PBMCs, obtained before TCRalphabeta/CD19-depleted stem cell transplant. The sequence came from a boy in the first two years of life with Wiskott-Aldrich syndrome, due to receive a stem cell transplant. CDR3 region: CASSLVVTGANVLTF. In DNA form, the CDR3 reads TGTGCCAGCAGCTTAGTAGTAACTGGGGCCAACGTCCTGACTTTC.